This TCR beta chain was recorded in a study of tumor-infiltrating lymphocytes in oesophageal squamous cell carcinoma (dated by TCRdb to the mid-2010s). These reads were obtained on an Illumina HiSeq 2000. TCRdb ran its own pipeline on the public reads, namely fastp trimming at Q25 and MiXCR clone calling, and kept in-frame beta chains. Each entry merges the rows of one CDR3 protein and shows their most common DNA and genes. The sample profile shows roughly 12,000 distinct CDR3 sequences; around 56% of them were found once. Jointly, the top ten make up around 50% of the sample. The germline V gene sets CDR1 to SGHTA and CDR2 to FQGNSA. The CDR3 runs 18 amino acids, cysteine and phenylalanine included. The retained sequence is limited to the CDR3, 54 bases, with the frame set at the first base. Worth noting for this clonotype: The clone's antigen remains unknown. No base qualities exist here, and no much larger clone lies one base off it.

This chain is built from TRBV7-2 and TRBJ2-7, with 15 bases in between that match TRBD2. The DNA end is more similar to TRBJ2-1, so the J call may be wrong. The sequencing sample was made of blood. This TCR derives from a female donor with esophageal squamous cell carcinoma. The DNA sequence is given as TGTGCCAGCAGCCCCCGGACTAGCGGGGGGGCAAGAGGCAATGAGCAGTTCTTC. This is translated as CASSPRTSGGARGNEQFF.